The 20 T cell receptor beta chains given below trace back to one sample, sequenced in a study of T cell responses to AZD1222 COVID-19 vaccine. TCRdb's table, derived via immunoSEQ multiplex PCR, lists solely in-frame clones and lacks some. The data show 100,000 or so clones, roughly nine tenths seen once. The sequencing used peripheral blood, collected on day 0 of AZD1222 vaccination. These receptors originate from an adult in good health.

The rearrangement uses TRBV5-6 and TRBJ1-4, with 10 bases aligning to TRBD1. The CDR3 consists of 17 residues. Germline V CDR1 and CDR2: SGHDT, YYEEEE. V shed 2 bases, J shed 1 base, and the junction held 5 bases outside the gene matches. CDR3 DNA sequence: TGTGCCAGCAGCTTTGGGGGACAGGGGTTAACTAATGAAAAACTGTTTTTT. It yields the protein CASSFGGQGLTNEKLFF.

CDR3 amino acids: CASSSVTGGYTEAFF. The DNA of the CDR3 is TGTGCCAGCAGCTCTGTGACAGGGGGGTACACTGAAGCTTTCTTT. The J gene is TRBJ1-1, the V gene TRBV7-8; 9 bases match TRBD1. V lost 4 bases to trimming and J lost 3 bases; unmatched junction nucleotides: 6. CDR1 is SGHVS, CDR2 FQNEAQ, per germline. CDR3 length: 15 residues.

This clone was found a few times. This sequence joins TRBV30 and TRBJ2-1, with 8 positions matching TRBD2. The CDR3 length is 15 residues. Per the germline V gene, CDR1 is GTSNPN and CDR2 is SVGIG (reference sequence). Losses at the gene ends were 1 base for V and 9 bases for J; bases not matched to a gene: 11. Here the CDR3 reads CAWSELGGDISEQFF. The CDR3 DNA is TGTGCCTGGAGTGAGCTCGGGGGGGATATAAGTGAGCAGTTCTTC.

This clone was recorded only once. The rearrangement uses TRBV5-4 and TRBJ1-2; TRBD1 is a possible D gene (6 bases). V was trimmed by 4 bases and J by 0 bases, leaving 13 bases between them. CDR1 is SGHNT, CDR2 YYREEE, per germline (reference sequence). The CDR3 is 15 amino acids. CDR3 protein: CASSMADRTNYGYTF. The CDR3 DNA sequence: TGTGCCAGCAGCATGGCAGACAGGACTAACTATGGCTACACCTTC. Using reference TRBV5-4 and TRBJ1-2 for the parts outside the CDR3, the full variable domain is ETGVTQSPTHLIKTRGQQVTLRCSSQSGHNTVSWYQQALGQGPQFIFQYYREEENGRGNFPPRFSGLQFPNYSSELNVNALELDDSALYLCASSMADRTNYGYTFGSGTRLTVV.

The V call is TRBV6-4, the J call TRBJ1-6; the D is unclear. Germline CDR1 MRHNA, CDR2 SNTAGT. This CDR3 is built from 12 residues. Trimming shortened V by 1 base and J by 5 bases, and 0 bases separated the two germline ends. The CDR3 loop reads CASSDYNSPLHF. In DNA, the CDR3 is TGTGCCAGCAGTGACTATAATTCACCCCTCCACTTT.

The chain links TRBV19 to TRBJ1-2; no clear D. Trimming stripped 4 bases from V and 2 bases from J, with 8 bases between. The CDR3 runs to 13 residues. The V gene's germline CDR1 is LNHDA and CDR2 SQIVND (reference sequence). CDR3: CASSKEGNYGYTF. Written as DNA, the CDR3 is TGTGCCAGTAGTAAAGAGGGAAACTATGGCTACACCTTC. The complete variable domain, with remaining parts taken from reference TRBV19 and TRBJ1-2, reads DGGITQSPKYLFRKEGQNVTLSCEQNLNHDAMYWYRQDPGQGLRLIYYSQIVNDFQKGDIAEGYSVSREKKESFPLTVTSAQKNPTAFYLCASSKEGNYGYTFGSGTRLTVV.

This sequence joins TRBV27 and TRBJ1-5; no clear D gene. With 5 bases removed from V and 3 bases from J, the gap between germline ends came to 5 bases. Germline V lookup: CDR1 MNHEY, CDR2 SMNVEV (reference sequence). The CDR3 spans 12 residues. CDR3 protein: CASSLPNQPQHF. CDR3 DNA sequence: TGTGCCAGCAGTCTCCCCAATCAGCCCCAGCATTTT.

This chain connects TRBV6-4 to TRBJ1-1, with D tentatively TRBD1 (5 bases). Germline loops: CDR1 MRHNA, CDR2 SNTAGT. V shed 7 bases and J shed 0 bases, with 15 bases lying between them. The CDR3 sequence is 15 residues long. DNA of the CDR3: TGTGCCAGCAAGCGGGACCCAGGAATGAACACTGAAGCTTTCTTT. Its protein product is CASKRDPGMNTEAFF.

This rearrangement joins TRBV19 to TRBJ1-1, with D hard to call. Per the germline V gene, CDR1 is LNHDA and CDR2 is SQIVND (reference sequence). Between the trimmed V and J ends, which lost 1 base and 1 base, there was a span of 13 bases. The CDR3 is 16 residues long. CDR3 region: CASSIAAGLRNTEAFF. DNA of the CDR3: TGTGCCAGTAGTATAGCTGCGGGCCTACGGAACACTGAAGCTTTCTTT.

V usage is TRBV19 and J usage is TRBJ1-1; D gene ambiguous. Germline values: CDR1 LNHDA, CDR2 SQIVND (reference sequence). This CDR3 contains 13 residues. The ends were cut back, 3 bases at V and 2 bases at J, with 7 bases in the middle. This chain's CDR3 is CASSITFNTEAFF. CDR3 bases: TGTGCCAGTAGTATCACATTTAACACTGAAGCTTTCTTT.

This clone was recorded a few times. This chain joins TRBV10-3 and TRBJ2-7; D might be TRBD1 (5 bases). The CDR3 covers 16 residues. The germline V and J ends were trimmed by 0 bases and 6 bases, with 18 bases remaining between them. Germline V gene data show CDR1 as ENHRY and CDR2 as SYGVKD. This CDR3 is CAISESAGTSGLEQYF. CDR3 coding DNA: TGTGCCATCAGTGAGTCCGCTGGCACTTCAGGGCTCGAGCAGTACTTC.

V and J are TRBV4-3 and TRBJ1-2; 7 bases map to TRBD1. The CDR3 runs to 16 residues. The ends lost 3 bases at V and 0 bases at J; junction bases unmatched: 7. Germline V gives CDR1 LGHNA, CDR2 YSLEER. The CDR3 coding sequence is TGCGCCAGCAGCCACTTAACCGGGACAGCTAACTATGGCTACACCTTC. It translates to CASSHLTGTANYGYTF.

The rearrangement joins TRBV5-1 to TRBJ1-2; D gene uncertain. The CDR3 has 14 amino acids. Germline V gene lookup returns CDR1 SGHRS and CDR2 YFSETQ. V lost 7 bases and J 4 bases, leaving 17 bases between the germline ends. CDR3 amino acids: CASGVPQRPYGYTF. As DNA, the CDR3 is TGCGCCAGCGGGGTCCCACAACGACCCTATGGCTACACCTTC. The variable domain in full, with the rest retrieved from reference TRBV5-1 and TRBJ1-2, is KAGVTQTPRYLIKTRGQQVTLSCSPISGHRSVSWYQQTPGQGLQFLFEYFSETQRNKGNFPGRFSGRQFSNSRSEMNVSTLELGDSALYLCASGVPQRPYGYTFGSGTRLTVV.

The CDR3 DNA sequence: TGTGCCAGCAGCTTAGCCGGACTTGACATGAAAAACATTCAGTACTTC. Amino acids: CASSLAGLDMKNIQYF. The chain uses TRBV7-9 and TRBJ2-4; the D gene is possibly TRBD2 (5 bases). Germline CDR1 is SEHNR and CDR2 is FQNEAQ (reference sequence). The CDR3 is 16 amino acids. Trimming stripped 0 bases from V and 4 bases from J, with 13 bases between.

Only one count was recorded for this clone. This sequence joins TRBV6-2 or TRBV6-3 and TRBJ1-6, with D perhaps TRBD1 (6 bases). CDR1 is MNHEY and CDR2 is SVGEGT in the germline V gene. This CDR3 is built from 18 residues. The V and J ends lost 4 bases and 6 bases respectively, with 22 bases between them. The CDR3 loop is CASSSPGGGGLGNSPLHF. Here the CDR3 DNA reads TGTGCCAGCAGTTCCCCAGGCGGCGGGGGGCTCGGTAATTCACCCCTCCACTTT.

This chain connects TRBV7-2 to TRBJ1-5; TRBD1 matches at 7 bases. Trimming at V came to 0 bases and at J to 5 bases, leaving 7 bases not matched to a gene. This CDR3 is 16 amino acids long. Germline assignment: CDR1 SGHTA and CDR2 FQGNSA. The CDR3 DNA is TGTGCCAGCAGCTTAGCGAACAGGGGACAATATCAGCCCCAGCATTTT. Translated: CASSLANRGQYQPQHF.

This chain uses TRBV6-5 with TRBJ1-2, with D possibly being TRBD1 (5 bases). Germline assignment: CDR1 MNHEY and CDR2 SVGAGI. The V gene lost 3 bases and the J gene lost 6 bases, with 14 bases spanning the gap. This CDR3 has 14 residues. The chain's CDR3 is CASSYSTGSDGYTF. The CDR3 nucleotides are TGTGCCAGCAGTTATAGCACAGGTAGTGATGGCTACACCTTC.

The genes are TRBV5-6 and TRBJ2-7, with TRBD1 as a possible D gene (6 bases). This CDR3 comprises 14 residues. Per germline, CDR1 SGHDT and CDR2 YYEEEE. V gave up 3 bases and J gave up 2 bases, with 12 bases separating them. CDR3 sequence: CASSWLAGAYEQYF. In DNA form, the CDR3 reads TGTGCCAGCAGCTGGTTGGCAGGGGCCTACGAGCAGTACTTC.

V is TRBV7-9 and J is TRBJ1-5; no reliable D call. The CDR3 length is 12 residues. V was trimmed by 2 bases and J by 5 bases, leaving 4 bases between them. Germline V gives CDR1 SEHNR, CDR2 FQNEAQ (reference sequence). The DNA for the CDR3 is TGTGCCAGCAGCTTACTTGATCAGCCCCAGCATTTT. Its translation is CASSLLDQPQHF.

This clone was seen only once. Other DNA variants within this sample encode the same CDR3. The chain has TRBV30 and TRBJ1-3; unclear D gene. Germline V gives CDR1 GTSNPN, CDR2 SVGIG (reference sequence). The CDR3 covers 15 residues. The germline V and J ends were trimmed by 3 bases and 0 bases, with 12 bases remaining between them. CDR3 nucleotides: TGTGCCTGGAGCCGGGATTCGGGCTCTGGAAACACCATATATTTT. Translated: CAWSRDSGSGNTIYF.